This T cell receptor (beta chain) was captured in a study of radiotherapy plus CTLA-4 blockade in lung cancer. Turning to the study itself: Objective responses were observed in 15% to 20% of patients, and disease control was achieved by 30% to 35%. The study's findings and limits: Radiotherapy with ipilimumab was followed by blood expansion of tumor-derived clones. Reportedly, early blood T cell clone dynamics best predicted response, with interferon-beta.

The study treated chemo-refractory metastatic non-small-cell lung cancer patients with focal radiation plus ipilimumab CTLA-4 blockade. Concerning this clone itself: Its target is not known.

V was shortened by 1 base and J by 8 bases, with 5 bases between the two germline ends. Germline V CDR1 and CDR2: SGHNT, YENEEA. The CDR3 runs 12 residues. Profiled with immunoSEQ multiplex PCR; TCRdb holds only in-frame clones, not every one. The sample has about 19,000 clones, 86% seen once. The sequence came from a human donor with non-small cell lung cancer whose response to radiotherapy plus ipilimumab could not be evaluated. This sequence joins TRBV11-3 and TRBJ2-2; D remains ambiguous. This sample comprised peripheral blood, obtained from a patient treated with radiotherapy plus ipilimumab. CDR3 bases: TGTGCCAGCAGCTTAGTGGCAGGGGAGCTGTTTTTT. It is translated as CASSLVAGELFF.